Listed here is a single T cell receptor beta chain. What it binds is not known. V was trimmed by 0 bases and J by 3 bases, leaving 12 bases between them. The CDR3 covers 15 residues. CDR1 and CDR2 (germline): SGHRS, YFSETQ. The data were taken from a study of shared clonotypes between healthy human individuals. Using about 220 ng DNA, about 30,000 T cell genomes, the sorted-subset replicate PCRs were run. Measured with immunoSEQ multiplex PCR; TCRdb has only the in-frame clones, and not every one. This sample has roughly 2,500,000 clones; approximately 93% occur once, and the top ten carry roughly 0.39%. Study conclusions and caveats: Clonotypes shared by all four sorted-subset donors had higher generation probabilities than non-shared clonotypes.

This chain joins TRBV5-1 and TRBJ1-2; D possibly corresponds to TRBD1 (5 bases). The receptor's source is a young man in good health. Some clones in this sample may be carry-over from other donors' samples. Source material: naive CD4+ T cells from PBMCs. The subset was: CD45RA+ positively selected. The CDR3 region is CASSLGRGIDYGYTF. The CDR3 nucleotides are TGCGCCAGCAGCTTGGGACGGGGGATTGACTATGGCTACACCTTC.